The next 22 T cell receptor beta chains were all read from a single sample in a study of T cell responses to AZD1222 COVID-19 vaccine. Profiled with immunoSEQ multiplex PCR; TCRdb holds only in-frame clones, not every one. The sample lists 180,000 or so clones, about 89% occurring once. This specimen consisted of peripheral blood, obtained 28 days after the second AZD1222 dose. The receptors come from an adult who received the AZD1222 COVID-19 vaccine.

In DNA, the CDR3 is TGTGCCAGCAGCTTGGGACGGCAAGAGACCCAGTACTTC. Protein sequence: CASSLGRQETQYF. This chain links TRBV5-6 with TRBJ2-5; D gene unclear. Germline-derived CDR1 and CDR2 are SGHDT and YYEEEE. The CDR3 runs to 13 residues. V lost 0 bases, J lost 2 bases, and 5 bases lay in between.

The chain joins TRBV6-2 or TRBV6-3 to TRBJ2-1; TRBD1 matches at 11 bases. The germline gives CDR1 MNHEY, CDR2 SVGEGT. The CDR3 runs to 17 residues. The junction had 8 bases not matched to a gene; V was cut back by 4 bases and J by 3 bases. CDR3 protein: CASSSYPGQGVYNEQFF. CDR3 coding DNA: TGTGCCAGCAGTTCTTATCCGGGACAGGGGGTCTACAATGAGCAGTTCTTC.

The genes are TRBV19 and TRBJ1-2; 8 bases are shared with TRBD1. The germline CDR1 and CDR2 sequences are LNHDA and SQIVND (reference sequence). J was trimmed by 4 bases and V by 4 bases; bases with no gene match: 8. The CDR3 runs to 15 residues. The CDR3 loop reads CASSKADRAVYGYTF. The CDR3 DNA reads TGTGCCAGTAGTAAGGCGGACAGGGCTGTCTATGGCTACACCTTC.

CDR3 sequence: CASSQGPGAPYGYTF. The CDR3 DNA is TGTGCCAGCAGCCAAGGGCCGGGGGCCCCCTATGGCTACACCTTC. V gene TRBV3-1 (or the pseudogene TRBV3-2) combines with J gene TRBJ1-2, with a weak D call TRBD1 (6 bases). Per germline, CDR1 LGHDT and CDR2 YNNKEL (reference sequence). The CDR3 spans 15 residues. V dropped 1 base and J dropped 4 bases, with 13 bases sitting between them.

The sample holds a few counts of this clone. The chain combines TRBV6-5 with TRBJ1-2; D might be TRBD1 (5 bases). This CDR3 is built from 12 residues. The germline gives CDR1 MNHEY, CDR2 SVGAGI. With 5 bases removed from V and 8 bases from J, the gap between germline ends came to 12 bases. CDR3 residues: CASSPGAFGYTF. In nucleotides, the CDR3 is TGTGCCAGCAGTCCTGGGGCGTTCGGCTACACCTTC.

This rearrangement joins TRBV18 to TRBJ1-4, with a tentative D call TRBD1 (6 bases). The V and J ends lost 5 bases and 5 bases respectively, with 9 bases between them. This CDR3 is built from 13 residues. Germline lookup yields CDR1 KGHSH and CDR2 LQKENI. This chain's CDR3 is CASSSQGNEKLFF. The CDR3 DNA sequence: TGTGCCAGCTCAAGTCAGGGGAATGAAAAACTGTTTTTT.

J is TRBJ2-7 and V is TRBV10-2, with 9 nucleotides matching TRBD1. With V trimmed by 1 base and J by 2 bases, 0 bases remained unmatched. The CDR3 has 14 amino acids. Germline V lookup: CDR1 WSHSY, CDR2 SAAADI. CDR3 DNA: TGCGCCAGCAGTGAGTGGACAGGGGCCTACGAGCAGTACTTC. It codes for CASSEWTGAYEQYF.

V and J are TRBV13 and TRBJ1-4, with D possibly being TRBD1 (5 bases). Germline loops: CDR1 PRHDT, CDR2 FYEKMQ (reference sequence). Trimming pared 4 bases from V and 9 bases from J, leaving 9 bases between. There are 12 residues in the CDR3. DNA for the CDR3: TGTGCCAGCAGCTCCTTGGGACAAAAACTGTTTTTT. As protein: CASSSLGQKLFF.

This clone has just one count. V usage is TRBV5-6 and J usage is TRBJ1-1; 10 bases map to TRBD1. Germline V lookup: CDR1 SGHDT, CDR2 YYEEEE. V shed 2 bases and J 5 bases; nucleotides not matched to a gene: 3. The CDR3 has 14 residues. The DNA of the CDR3 is TGTGCCAGCAGCTTATGGGACAGGGGTACTGAAGCTTTCTTT. Its translation: CASSLWDRGTEAFF.

CDR3 DNA: TGTGCCAGCAGTGACGCAGGGACCCCAAAGGACAATGAGCAGTTCTTC. Its protein product is CASSDAGTPKDNEQFF. V usage is TRBV6-2 or TRBV6-3 and J usage is TRBJ2-1, with D perhaps given as TRBD1 or TRBD2 (5 bases each). Germline V CDR1 and CDR2: MNHEY, SVGEGT. With 5 bases removed from V and 5 bases from J, the gap between germline ends came to 19 bases. The CDR3 length is 16 residues.

V usage is TRBV3-1 (or the pseudogene TRBV3-2) and J usage is TRBJ2-3; D remains unclear. CDR1 is LGHDT, CDR2 YNNKEL, per germline (reference sequence). The CDR3 is 15 amino acids. Trimming pared 1 base from V and 0 bases from J, leaving 8 bases between. As DNA, the CDR3 is TGTGCCAGCAGCCAAGGAACTCTAAGCACAGATACGCAGTATTTT. Translating gives CASSQGTLSTDTQYF.

The J gene is TRBJ1-1, the V gene TRBV5-4; D call uncertain. V was clipped by 0 bases and J by 8 bases, with 8 bases between them. This CDR3 has 12 residues. Per the germline V gene, CDR1 is SGHNT and CDR2 is YYREEE (reference sequence). CDR3 loop: CASSLDDGEAFF. The CDR3 nucleotides read TGTGCCAGCAGCTTGGATGACGGGGAAGCTTTCTTT.

This rearrangement joins TRBV12-3 or TRBV12-4 to TRBJ2-5; the D is unclear. V was clipped by 3 bases and J by 4 bases, with 6 bases between them. The CDR3 length is 12 residues. The chain's CDR3 is CASSLVGETQYF. In nucleotides, the CDR3 is TGTGCCAGCAGTTTGGTGGGAGAGACCCAGTACTTC.

In its sample, this clone was seen a few times. In nucleotides, the CDR3 is TGTGCCAGCAGTCACCTAAACGCGCATCAGTACTTC. Translated, it gives CASSHLNAHQYF. V and J are TRBV6-5 and TRBJ2-7; D not resolved. The V end lost 5 bases, the J end lost 10 bases, and 15 bases lay between the germline ends. The germline V gene encodes CDR1 MNHEY and CDR2 SVGAGI. This CDR3 has 12 residues.

The chain recombines TRBV7-6 with TRBJ1-1; D gene ambiguous. Germline V gene data show CDR1 as SGHVS and CDR2 as FNYEAQ. The CDR3 extends over 13 amino acids. Trimming removed 3 bases at V and 7 bases at J, with 12 bases between. The CDR3 DNA reads as TGTGCCAGCAGCTTTTCCCCCACGGATGAAGCTTTCTTT. Translating gives CASSFSPTDEAFF.

The rearrangement uses TRBV6-2 or TRBV6-3 and TRBJ1-6, with D possibly matching TRBD1 (6 bases). V lost 3 bases and J 9 bases, leaving 12 bases between the germline ends. The CDR3 runs to 14 residues. In germline, CDR1 is MNHEY, CDR2 SVGEGT. As DNA, the CDR3 is TGTGCCAGCAGTTATGGCAGAGGGGGTTCACCCCTCCACTTT. Translating it yields CASSYGRGGSPLHF.

This clone came up a few times. The same CDR3 can be traced to other DNA sequences in this sample. CDR3 sequence (DNA): TGTGCCAGCAGCCAAGGACTAGCCTACGAGCAGTACTTC. It specifies CASSQGLAYEQYF. The chain recombines TRBV14 with TRBJ2-7; D perhaps matches TRBD2 (6 bases). The CDR3 consists of 13 residues. Germline values: CDR1 SGHDN, CDR2 FVKESK. Trimming stripped 1 base from V and 2 bases from J, with 6 bases between.

J is TRBJ2-7 and V is TRBV14; D is unclear. Germline V gives CDR1 SGHDN, CDR2 FVKESK. This CDR3 has 13 residues. V was shortened by 6 bases and J by 3 bases, with 12 bases between the two germline ends. The CDR3, as DNA: TGTGCCAGCAGTCACGGACCTTACTACGAGCAGTACTTC. Its translation: CASSHGPYYEQYF.

The chain employs TRBV5-4 and TRBJ1-2; maybe TRBD1 (5 bases). The CDR3 covers 12 residues. Germline values: CDR1 SGHNT, CDR2 YYREEE (reference sequence). Trimming took 0 bases from V and 8 from J, leaving 8 bases between them. In DNA form, the CDR3 reads TGTGCCAGCAGCTTGGGGTCAGGGGGCTACACCTTC. Its translation is CASSLGSGGYTF.

J is TRBJ2-2 and V is TRBV7-6; 7 nucleotides align to TRBD2. The CDR3 loop spans 16 amino acids. The V segment lost 5 bases and the J segment 0 bases; nucleotides outside the gene matches: 6. Germline V gene data show CDR1 as SGHVS and CDR2 as FNYEAQ. CDR3 in DNA: TGTGCCAGCAGCCACACTAGCGCCACGAACACCGGGGAGCTGTTTTTT. Its protein product is CASSHTSATNTGELFF.

The chain employs TRBV5-1 and TRBJ2-7, with 8 bases lining up with TRBD1. The CDR3 has 14 amino acids. The V segment lost 4 bases and the J segment 1 base; nucleotides outside the gene matches: 4. In germline, CDR1 is SGHRS, CDR2 YFSETQ. The CDR3 region has the DNA TGCGCCAGCAGCAGCCAGGGGGCATCCTACGAGCAGTACTTC. Its translation: CASSSQGASYEQYF.

This chain joins TRBV5-1 and TRBJ2-7, with TRBD2 matching over 14 bases. The CDR3 length is 14 residues. CDR1 SGHRS and CDR2 YFSETQ come from the germline V gene. J lost 12 bases, V lost 3 bases, and 8 bases had no gene match. The CDR3 reads CASSYPGLAGDLYF. As DNA, the CDR3 is TGCGCCAGCAGCTATCCGGGACTAGCGGGAGACTTGTACTTC.